The rows below give T cell receptor beta chains drawn from one sample of a study of T-cell reconstitution after alpha-beta-depleted transplantation in children. From the PCR reads, TCRdb called clonotypes with MiXCR, one entry per CDR3 protein. The sample holds hundreds of thousands of distinct CDR3 sequences; around 16% are singletons and the top ten take 1.1%. The material sequenced was PBMCs from the stem cell graft donor, taken from the stem cell graft. The receptor set was obtained from a human donor who donated a stem cell graft to a child with acute myeloid leukemia. Both conserved end residues are trimmed from each CDR3. D genes are given only for firm matches.

J gene: TRBJ1-1; V gene: TRBV5-1; D gene: TRBD1; CDR3 protein: ASSLVWQGVPEAF
J gene: TRBJ1-5; V gene: TRBV20-1; D gene: TRBD1; CDR3 protein: SARDLRGPLLNQPQH
J gene: TRBJ2-5; V gene: TRBV20-1; D gene: .; CDR3 protein: SQRGRRETQY
J gene: TRBJ2-3; V gene: TRBV15; D gene: TRBD1; CDR3 protein: ATSQGADWDTQY
J gene: TRBJ1-4; V gene: TRBV7-2; D gene: .; CDR3 protein: ASSLGAGREKLF
J gene: TRBJ2-5; V gene: TRBV18; D gene: .; CDR3 protein: ASSPTPQETQY
J gene: TRBJ2-2; V gene: TRBV7-9; D gene: .; CDR3 protein: ASSLAVRQLNTGELF
J gene: TRBJ1-1; V gene: TRBV7-2; D gene: .; CDR3 protein: ASSLIARTEAF
J gene: TRBJ2-2; V gene: TRBV5-5; D gene: TRBD2; CDR3 protein: ASTPRGGANGELF
J gene: TRBJ2-7; V gene: TRBV7-2; D gene: .; CDR3 protein: ASTPRDGPYEQY
J gene: TRBJ2-2; V gene: TRBV6-1; D gene: .; CDR3 protein: ASTSQGPDGELF
J gene: TRBJ1-5; V gene: TRBV30; D gene: .; CDR3 protein: AWSVPGGDQPQH
J gene: TRBJ2-1; V gene: TRBV7-3; D gene: TRBD1; CDR3 protein: ASSSSGQGYNEQF
J gene: TRBJ1-4; V gene: TRBV9; D gene: .; CDR3 protein: ASSVGVGDSNEKLF
J gene: TRBJ1-6; V gene: TRBV20-1; D gene: .; CDR3 protein: SARGAGRRESPLH
J gene: TRBJ2-1; V gene: TRBV30; D gene: TRBD2; CDR3 protein: AWSVLAGSYNEQF
J gene: TRBJ2-7; V gene: TRBV5-1; D gene: .; CDR3 protein: ASSFAGDEQY
J gene: TRBJ2-3; V gene: TRBV20-1; D gene: .; CDR3 protein: SARIALDHSGTDTQY
J gene: TRBJ2-3; V gene: TRBV6-6; D gene: .; CDR3 protein: ASSITSDTQY
J gene: TRBJ2-7; V gene: TRBV20-1; D gene: TRBD1; CDR3 protein: SAKDRELSYEQY
J gene: TRBJ1-4; V gene: TRBV5-6; D gene: .; CDR3 protein: ASSTGVGKLF
J gene: TRBJ1-4; V gene: TRBV12-3/TRBV12-4; D gene: .; CDR3 protein: ASSLPMSEKLF
J gene: TRBJ2-5; V gene: TRBV20-1; D gene: .; CDR3 protein: SARDQRQETQY
J gene: TRBJ2-5; V gene: TRBV28; D gene: .; CDR3 protein: AGSRDGEETQY
J gene: TRBJ1-4; V gene: TRBV20-1; D gene: .; CDR3 protein: SASEGGATNEKLF
J gene: TRBJ1-2; V gene: TRBV6-4; D gene: .; CDR3 protein: ASRSFGGANYGYT
J gene: TRBJ1-6; V gene: TRBV20-1; D gene: .; CDR3 protein: SARDGPDSSWDTLH
J gene: TRBJ2-3; V gene: TRBV10-3; D gene: .; CDR3 protein: AISELDRHTQY
J gene: TRBJ2-2; V gene: TRBV20-1; D gene: TRBD1; CDR3 protein: SAFGTGLHTGELF
J gene: TRBJ2-1; V gene: TRBV28; D gene: TRBD2; CDR3 protein: ASRQLAGSYNEQF
J gene: TRBJ1-1; V gene: TRBV6-5; D gene: .; CDR3 protein: ASSPARGVNTEAF
J gene: TRBJ2-4; V gene: TRBV2; D gene: TRBD2; CDR3 protein: ASSDPSGGALNIQY
J gene: TRBJ2-1; V gene: TRBV4-3; D gene: TRBD2; CDR3 protein: ASSQVRSSGAYNEQF
J gene: TRBJ2-1; V gene: TRBV29-1; D gene: TRBD2; CDR3 protein: SVAGTSGGGGEQF
J gene: TRBJ2-7; V gene: TRBV11-2; D gene: .; CDR3 protein: ASSLEWQGSTYEQY
J gene: TRBJ2-7; V gene: TRBV20-1; D gene: .; CDR3 protein: SARALAGAPQEQY
J gene: TRBJ2-2; V gene: TRBV7-2; D gene: .; CDR3 protein: ASRIQVVGTGELF
J gene: TRBJ2-5; V gene: TRBV29-1; D gene: .; CDR3 protein: SVPQSGGWETQY
J gene: TRBJ2-2; V gene: TRBV25-1; D gene: TRBD1; CDR3 protein: ASSEAGQGPTGELF
J gene: TRBJ1-1; V gene: TRBV6-2/TRBV6-3; D gene: .; CDR3 protein: ASRAEGTEAF
J gene: TRBJ2-6; V gene: TRBV11-2; D gene: .; CDR3 protein: ASSLERPGTGANVLT
J gene: TRBJ1-1; V gene: TRBV4-3; D gene: TRBD1; CDR3 protein: ASSQDIAGGGNTEAF
J gene: TRBJ1-5; V gene: TRBV10-3; D gene: .; CDR3 protein: AISESIGGMQPQH
J gene: TRBJ2-3; V gene: TRBV6-1; D gene: .; CDR3 protein: ASNVDYSASTDTQY
J gene: TRBJ2-1; V gene: TRBV9; D gene: .; CDR3 protein: ASSRLDGTYNEQF
J gene: TRBJ1-2; V gene: TRBV12-3/TRBV12-4; D gene: .; CDR3 protein: ASGQQGANYGYT
J gene: TRBJ1-4; V gene: TRBV6-1; D gene: .; CDR3 protein: ASRDGTHATNEKLF
J gene: TRBJ2-6; V gene: TRBV29-1; D gene: .; CDR3 protein: SVEVPTSGANVLT
J gene: TRBJ2-1; V gene: TRBV20-1; D gene: TRBD2; CDR3 protein: SASGRGSSYNEQF
J gene: TRBJ2-3; V gene: TRBV20-1; D gene: TRBD2; CDR3 protein: SARDWASGRGGDTQY
J gene: TRBJ1-4; V gene: TRBV7-9; D gene: TRBD1; CDR3 protein: ASSPGQGMGIDEKLF
J gene: TRBJ1-1; V gene: TRBV7-2; D gene: .; CDR3 protein: ASSLLGPMMNTEAF
J gene: TRBJ2-3; V gene: TRBV20-1; D gene: TRBD2; CDR3 protein: SAPLAGSTDTQY
J gene: TRBJ2-3; V gene: TRBV13; D gene: TRBD2; CDR3 protein: ASSLERGGPSSTDTQY
J gene: TRBJ2-4; V gene: TRBV6-2/TRBV6-3; D gene: TRBD1; CDR3 protein: ASSYGQGVY
J gene: TRBJ2-4; V gene: TRBV29-1; D gene: .; CDR3 protein: SVAWTLKRDIQY
J gene: TRBJ1-6; V gene: TRBV6-5; D gene: .; CDR3 protein: ASSYRQQASPLH
J gene: TRBJ1-4; V gene: TRBV20-1; D gene: .; CDR3 protein: SVGRGRTNEKLF
J gene: TRBJ1-2; V gene: TRBV20-1; D gene: TRBD1; CDR3 protein: SAGPGQYGYT